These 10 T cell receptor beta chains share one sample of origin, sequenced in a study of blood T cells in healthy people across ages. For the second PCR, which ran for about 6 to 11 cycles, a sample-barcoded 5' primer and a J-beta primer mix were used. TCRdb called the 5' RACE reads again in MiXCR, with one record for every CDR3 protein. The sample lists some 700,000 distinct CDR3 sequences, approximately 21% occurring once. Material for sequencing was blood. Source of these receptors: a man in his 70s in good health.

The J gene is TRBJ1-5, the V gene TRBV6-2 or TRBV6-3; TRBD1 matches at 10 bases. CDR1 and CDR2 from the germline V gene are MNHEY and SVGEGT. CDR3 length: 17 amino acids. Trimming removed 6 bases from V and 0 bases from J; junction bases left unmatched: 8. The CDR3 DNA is TGTGCCAGCAGCCCCGGGACAGGGGCGTATAGCAATCAGCCCCAGCATTTT. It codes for CASSPGTGAYSNQPQHF.

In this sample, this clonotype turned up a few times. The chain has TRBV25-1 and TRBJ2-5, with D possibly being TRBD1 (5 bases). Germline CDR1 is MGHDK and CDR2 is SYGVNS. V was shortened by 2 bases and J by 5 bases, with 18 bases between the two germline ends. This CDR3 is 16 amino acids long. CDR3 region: CASSERVTGERETQYF. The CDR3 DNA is TGTGCCAGCAGTGAAAGGGTAACAGGCGAAAGGGAGACCCAGTACTTC.

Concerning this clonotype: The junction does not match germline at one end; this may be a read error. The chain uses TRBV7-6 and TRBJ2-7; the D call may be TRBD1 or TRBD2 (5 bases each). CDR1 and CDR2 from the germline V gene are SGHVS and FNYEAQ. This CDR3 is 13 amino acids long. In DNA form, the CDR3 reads TGTGCCAGCAGCTTAGCGGGGGAGTACGGGCAGTACTTC. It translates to CASSLAGEYGQYF.

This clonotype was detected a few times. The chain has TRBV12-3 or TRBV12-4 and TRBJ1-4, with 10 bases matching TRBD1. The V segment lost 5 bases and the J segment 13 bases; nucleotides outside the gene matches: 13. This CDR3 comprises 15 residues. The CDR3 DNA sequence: TGTGCCAGCAGTCCCGGGACAGGGGAGCTGAAGGGACTGTTTTTT. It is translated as CASSPGTGELKGLFF.

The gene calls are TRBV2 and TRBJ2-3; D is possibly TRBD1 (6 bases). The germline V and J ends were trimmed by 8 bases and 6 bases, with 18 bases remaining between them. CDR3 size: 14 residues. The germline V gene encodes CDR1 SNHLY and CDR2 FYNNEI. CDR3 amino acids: CASGSQGLGDTQYF. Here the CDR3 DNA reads TGTGCCAGCGGATCACAGGGTCTTGGGGATACGCAGTATTTT.

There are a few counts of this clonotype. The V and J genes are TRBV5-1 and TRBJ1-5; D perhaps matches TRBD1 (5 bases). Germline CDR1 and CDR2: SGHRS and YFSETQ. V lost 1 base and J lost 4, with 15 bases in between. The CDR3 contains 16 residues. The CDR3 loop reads CASSLPGGARNQPQHF. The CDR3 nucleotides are TGCGCCAGCAGCTTGCCGGGTGGGGCACGGAATCAGCCCCAGCATTTT.

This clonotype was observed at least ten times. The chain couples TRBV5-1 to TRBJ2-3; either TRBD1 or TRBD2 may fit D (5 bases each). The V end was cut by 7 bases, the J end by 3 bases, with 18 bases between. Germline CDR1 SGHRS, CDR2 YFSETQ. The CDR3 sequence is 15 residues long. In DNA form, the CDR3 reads TGCGCCAGCGGCAACTCCCGGGACCAAACAGATACGCAGTATTTT. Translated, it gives CASGNSRDQTDTQYF.

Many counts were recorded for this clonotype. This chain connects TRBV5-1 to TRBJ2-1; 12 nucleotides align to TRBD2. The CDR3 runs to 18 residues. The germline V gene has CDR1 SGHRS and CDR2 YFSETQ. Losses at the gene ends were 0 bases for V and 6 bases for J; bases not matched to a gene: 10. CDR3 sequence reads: CASSLALAGGSGVNEQFF. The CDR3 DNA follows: TGCGCCAGCAGCTTGGCGCTAGCGGGGGGGTCGGGTGTCAATGAGCAGTTCTTC.

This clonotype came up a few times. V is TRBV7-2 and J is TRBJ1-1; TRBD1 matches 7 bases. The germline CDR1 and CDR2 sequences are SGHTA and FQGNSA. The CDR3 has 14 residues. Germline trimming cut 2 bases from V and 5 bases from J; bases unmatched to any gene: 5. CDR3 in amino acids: CASSLFQGGTEAFF. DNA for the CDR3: TGTGCCAGCAGCTTATTCCAGGGGGGGACTGAAGCTTTCTTT. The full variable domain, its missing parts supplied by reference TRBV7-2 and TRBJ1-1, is GAGVSQSPSNKVTEKGKDVELRCDPISGHTALYWYRQSLGQGLEFLIYFQGNSAPDKSGLPSDRFSAERTGGSVSTLTIQRTQQEDSAVYLCASSLFQGGTEAFFGQGTRLTVV.

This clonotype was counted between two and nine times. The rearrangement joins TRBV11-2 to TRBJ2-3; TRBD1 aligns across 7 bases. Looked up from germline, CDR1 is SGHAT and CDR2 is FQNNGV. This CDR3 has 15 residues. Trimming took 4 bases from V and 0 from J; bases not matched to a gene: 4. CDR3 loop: CASSSGQASTDTQYF. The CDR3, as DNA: TGTGCCAGCAGCTCAGGACAGGCTAGCACAGATACGCAGTATTTT.